This paragraph reports one T cell receptor beta chain. Its antigen is undetermined. Germline V gene lookup returns CDR1 SGHDT and CDR2 YYEEEE. V gave up 4 bases and J gave up 0 bases, with 13 bases separating them. This CDR3 is built from 16 residues. These data belong to a study of radiation and T cells in renal cell carcinoma. Study-level background: Nephrectomy followed 15 Gy stereotactic body radiation by 4 weeks. General study results and limits: From baseline, blood top tumor clonotypes peaked at 2 weeks post-radiation.

Time point given: baseline pretreatment blood. Documented treatment: 15 Gy SBRT to primary tumor, nephrectomy 4 weeks later. After SBRT, blood was collected at 2 and 4 weeks, plus baseline. This renal cell carcinoma was of the clear cell type. Here immunoSEQ multiplex PCR was the method, and the copy in TCRdb shows in-frame clones only, minus some. The repertoire includes 130,000 to 150,000 clones, approximately 90% of them detected once, and about 4.3% sits in the top ten. The J gene is TRBJ1-4, the V gene TRBV5-6, with D unresolved. Sequencing was performed on blood, taken from a patient whose treatment included radiotherapy and nephrectomy. The clonotype was recovered from a woman aged 65 to 85 with renal cell carcinoma. The chain's CDR3 is CASSPPGAPTNEKLFF. As DNA, the CDR3 is TGTGCCAGCAGCCCCCCGGGAGCCCCAACTAATGAAAAACTGTTTTTT.